This TCR beta chain was recorded in a study of blood T cells in healthy people across ages. The second PCR ran about 6 to 12 cycles with a sample-barcoded 5' primer and J-beta primers. From the 5' RACE reads, TCRdb called clonotypes with MiXCR, one entry per CDR3 protein. The sample has around 990,000 distinct CDR3 sequences, about two fifths seen once; the top ten hold around 13%. As to this clonotype: Its cognate antigen is unknown.

General study results and limits: Unsorted PBMC input precluded a conclusive naive versus antigen-experienced comparison.

Specimen: blood. The receptor was isolated from a man younger than 30 in good health.

The CDR3 spells CASSLESHLWNTEAFF. The DNA of the CDR3 is TGTGCCAGCAGCTTAGAATCCCACCTCTGGAACACTGAAGCTTTCTTT. J is TRBJ1-1 and V is TRBV7-9, with no clear D. V lost 1 base and J 1 base, leaving 13 bases between the germline ends. The CDR3 consists of 16 residues. Germline values: CDR1 SEHNR, CDR2 FQNEAQ (reference sequence).